The rows below give T cell receptor beta chains drawn from one sample of a study of cytomegalovirus exposure and HLA in healthy donors. Method: immunoSEQ multiplex PCR; TCRdb's copy keeps in-frame clones and lacks some. This sample has more than 200,000 clones; more than 85% occur once, and the top ten carry 12%. The sample comprised PBMCs. The receptors were gathered from a man younger than 35 in good health and CMV-seropositive. Each CDR3 is given with its conserved first and last residue.

CASSQGTGGTDTQYF | TRBV19
CASSHGPGTGNYEQYF | TRBV4-3
CASSFQQGGYTF | TRBV7-9
CASSPGPKNQPQHF | TRBV7-9
CASSGYQETQYF | TRBV5-1
CASSLDFYEQYF | TRBV11-2
CASSWASGSFEQYF | TRBV27
CASSEVGILGYTF | TRBV25-1
CASRTDTYEQYF | TRBV6-1
CASSLGGTSGFYNEQFF | TRBV11-3
CAWQGWNTEAFF | TRBV30
CASTGMVGNQPQHF | TRBV2
CASSPSSGNTIYF | TRBV2
CASSYGESSYNEQFF | TRBV6-5
CASSEGQGAQPQHF | TRBV6-1
CASSWPDTQYF | TRBV5-8
CASSRQEGLDGYTF | TRBV4-3
CASSWGQTPSYNEQFF | TRBV28
CASSLAGVAGGHEQYF | TRBV7-6
CASSPWPSSEQFF | TRBV6-5
CASSLSRIDEQFF | TRBV5-1
CATSRGLAGGTDTQYF | TRBV15
CASSLSGGPYTEAFF | TRBV7-2
CASSESFSRGEQYF | TRBV25-1
CASSSAGASYNEQFF | TRBV28
CASSPGWSSYNEQFF | TRBV7-9
CASSYSPGISNEQFF | TRBV6-5
CASSEDRPSSTDTQYF | TRBV2
CASSRGQNTEAFF | TRBV11-2
CASSLQSGSFGTEAFF | TRBV7-2
CASSPGQVAPRELFF | TRBV5-1
CASRTGRQKNQPQHF | TRBV19
CASRSAPGTASYEQYF | TRBV5-1
CASSQVQGIYEQYF | TRBV4-3
CASSVDQVSGTEAFF | TRBV9
CASSPPRGNTEAFF | TRBV19